The source of this T cell receptor beta chain is a study of cytomegalovirus exposure and HLA in healthy donors. Study outcomes and limitations: HLA allele associations emerged for about 16,000 TCR beta sequences in a later analysis, at 0.05 false discovery rate.

A multiplex PCR was run with 60 Vbeta primers and 13 Jbeta primers. Profiling relied on immunoSEQ multiplex PCR, and the TCRdb table lists in-frame clones only, not all of them. The table shows fewer than 200,000 clones, with 68% occurring only once. This clone was detected only a few times. What it binds is unknown. Germline assignment: CDR1 MRHNA and CDR2 SNTAGT. This CDR3 spans 13 amino acids. The V and J ends lost 6 bases and 6 bases respectively, with 14 bases between them. The sequence derives from a woman aged 40 to 50 in good health and CMV-seropositive. The genes are TRBV6-4 and TRBJ1-1; D perhaps matches TRBD1 (5 bases). The sequenced sample consisted of PBMCs. CDR3 coding DNA: TGTGCCAGCAGCTTGGAGGCGGGGGCTGAAGCTTTCTTT. It is translated as CASSLEAGAEAFF.